This T cell receptor beta chain appears in the sequencing data of a study of blood T cells in healthy people across ages. The study's findings and limits: Long-lived and aged donors differed, with more naive CD4+ cells and higher diversity in the long-lived. With age, beta diversity per million T cells declined roughly linearly, significantly by 30 to 50.

Primed by a sample-barcoded 5' primer and a J-beta primer mix, a second PCR proceeded for 7 to 11 cycles. TCRdb reanalysed the 5' RACE reads using MiXCR and keeps one entry per CDR3 protein. This sample has about 1.1 million distinct CDR3 sequences, with around two fifths found just once. This clonotype was detected only once. The antigen is unknown. With 6 bases clipped from V and 7 bases from J, the junction kept 17 bases outside the gene matches. The germline CDR1 and CDR2 sequences are LNHNV and YYDKDF (reference sequence). The CDR3 loop spans 16 amino acids. The source material was blood. The V and J genes are TRBV15 and TRBJ2-7; 8 bases are shared with TRBD1. The clonotype was recovered from a man aged 18 to 30 in good health. CDR3 DNA: TGTGCCACCAGAAGTAACAGGGGGAGTTTCTCTACGGAGCAGTACTTC. Amino acid sequence: CATRSNRGSFSTEQYF.